The 28 T cell receptor beta chains given below trace back to one sample, sequenced in a study of shared clonotypes between healthy human individuals. Using immunoSEQ multiplex PCR, the repertoire was profiled, and TCRdb retains in-frame clones only, with some absent. This table holds about half a million clones, 70% to 80% found once. Sequencing was carried out using PBMCs. These receptor sequences come from a woman between 40 and 50 years old in good health. Some clones in this sample may be carry-over from other donors' samples.

The chain joins TRBV9 to TRBJ2-1; the D is unclear. The CDR3 is 16 amino acids. V lost 3 bases and J lost 6, with 19 bases in between. Germline-derived CDR1 and CDR2 are SGDLS and YYNGEE. The CDR3 DNA reads as TGTGCCAGCAGCGCCGCTGTTAGTCTTCCGTCCAATGAGCAGTTCTTC. Translation: CASSAAVSLPSNEQFF.

This clone has just a few counts. The sample contains more than one DNA sequence encoding this CDR3. The V gene is TRBV2, the J gene TRBJ2-7; D remains unclear. With 8 bases removed from V and 2 bases from J, the gap between germline ends came to 13 bases. The germline gives CDR1 SNHLY, CDR2 FYNNEI. This CDR3 contains 13 residues. The CDR3 reads CASRGPEPYEQYF. The CDR3 DNA follows: TGTGCCAGCCGAGGCCCAGAACCCTACGAGCAGTACTTC.

The V gene is TRBV25-1, the J gene TRBJ1-1; possible D gene TRBD1, 5 bases. The CDR3 sequence is 14 residues long. Trimming took off 7 bases at V and 4 bases at J, with 16 bases between the two ends. Per germline, CDR1 MGHDK and CDR2 SYGVNS. The CDR3 coding sequence is TGTGCCAGCAATCCAGGGTACGGGGGCACTGAAGCTTTCTTT. It specifies CASNPGYGGTEAFF.

Concerning this clone itself: A far bigger clonotype differs at one base, so this is likely a read error. This chain links TRBV18 with TRBJ2-7; 9 nucleotides line up with TRBD2. This CDR3 is 14 amino acids long. Germline CDR1 reads KGHSH; CDR2 reads LQKENI. The CDR3 nucleotides read TGTGCCAGCTCACCTATAGCGGGAGCCTACGAGCGGTACTTC. Protein product: CASSPIAGAYERYF.

The rearrangement joins TRBV5-1 to TRBJ2-5; D may match TRBD1 or TRBD2 (5 bases each). V was trimmed by 7 bases and J by 4 bases, leaving 26 bases between them. The germline gives CDR1 SGHRS, CDR2 YFSETQ. CDR3 length: 17 residues. This CDR3 is CASGVSALGVMRETQYF. CDR3 coding DNA: TGCGCCAGCGGGGTCTCCGCCTTGGGGGTGATGAGAGAGACCCAGTACTTC.

The chain is built from TRBV11-3 and TRBJ2-1; a possible D gene is TRBD2 (5 bases). The germline V and J ends were trimmed by 5 bases and 6 bases, with 11 bases remaining between them. Germline lookup yields CDR1 SGHNT and CDR2 YENEEA. This CDR3 has 13 residues. CDR3 DNA: TGTGCCAGCAGCCTACCTAGCAGCAATGAGCAGTTCTTC. Encoded protein: CASSLPSSNEQFF.

This chain joins TRBV4-1 and TRBJ1-4; D is unclear. V was trimmed by 1 base and J by 5 bases, leaving 11 bases between them. This CDR3 spans 15 amino acids. Per germline, CDR1 MGHRA and CDR2 YSYEKL. In DNA form, the CDR3 reads TGCGCCAGCAGCCAAGGGTTTGGAGAAAATGAAAAACTGTTTTTT. Its protein product is CASSQGFGENEKLFF.

This chain links TRBV5-4 with TRBJ2-2, with 10 bases that match TRBD2. The CDR3 length is 17 residues. V gave up 0 bases and J gave up 0 bases; unmatched junction bases: 2. Germline assignment: CDR1 SGHNT and CDR2 YYREEE (reference sequence). CDR3 sequence (DNA): TGTGCCAGCAGCTTGGGGACTAGCGGCGCGAACACCGGGGAGCTGTTTTTT. It yields the protein CASSLGTSGANTGELFF.

This clone is a singleton in its sample. The chain employs TRBV29-1 and TRBJ1-1; no clear D. The germline V and J ends were trimmed by 7 bases and 0 bases, with 12 bases remaining between them. The CDR3 runs 13 residues. Germline V gene lookup returns CDR1 SQVTM and CDR2 ANQGSEA. Here the CDR3 reads CSATDFMNTEAFF. The CDR3 DNA reads as TGCAGCGCAACAGATTTCATGAACACTGAAGCTTTCTTT.

The table lists this clone with a few counts. The genes are TRBV5-4 and TRBJ2-3; D possibly corresponds to TRBD2 (5 bases). The CDR3 length is 15 residues. Trimming took 5 bases from V and 0 from J, leaving 13 bases between them. Per germline, CDR1 SGHNT and CDR2 YYREEE (reference sequence). CDR3 coding DNA: TGTGCCAGCAGACCCACCAGGACTAGCACAGATACGCAGTATTTT. Protein product: CASRPTRTSTDTQYF.

The rearrangement joins TRBV28 to TRBJ2-7; D gene ambiguous. Trimming left V 2 bases short and J 5 bases short, with 16 bases between. The CDR3 has 15 residues. Per the germline V gene, CDR1 is MDHEN and CDR2 is SYDVKM. The DNA of the CDR3 is TGTGCCAGCAGTTTAGCCAGGCCCTTAGAACACGAGCAGTACTTC. Translated: CASSLARPLEHEQYF.

A word on this clone: This could be a read error, since a much larger clone is one nucleotide away. Other nucleotide sequences in the sample specify the same CDR3. The chain uses TRBV7-8 and TRBJ1-5, with D possibly being TRBD1 (6 bases). The length of the CDR3 is 14 residues. The V end was cut by 3 bases, the J end by 2 bases, with 8 bases between. Germline V CDR1 and CDR2: SGHVS, FQNEAQ. CDR3 sequence (DNA): TGTGCCAGCAGCTTGCCAGGGGGCAATCAGCCCCAGCATTTT. This codes for CASSLPGGNQPQHF.

This chain joins TRBV7-8 and TRBJ2-3; TRBD2 matches at 13 bases. Trimming removed 6 bases from V and 4 bases from J; junction bases left unmatched: 4. The CDR3 covers 15 residues. From germline, CDR1 is SGHVS and CDR2 FQNEAQ. This chain's CDR3 is CASSPTSGRSDTQYF. CDR3 nucleotide sequence: TGTGCCAGCAGTCCGACTAGCGGGAGGTCAGATACGCAGTATTTT.

J is TRBJ2-6 and V is TRBV7-2, with D uncertain. CDR3 length equals 15 residues. CDR1 and CDR2 (germline): SGHTA, FQGNSA. V lost 0 bases to trimming and J lost 1 base, with 4 bases between them. This CDR3 is CASSLAGSGANVLTF. The CDR3 nucleotides are TGTGCCAGCAGCTTAGCAGGGTCTGGGGCCAACGTCCTGACTTTC.

In this sample, this clone turned up once. This chain uses TRBV28 with TRBJ2-3; 7 nucleotides match TRBD2. J gave up 4 bases and V 3 bases, and 4 bases lay outside the gene matches. There are 14 residues in the CDR3. Germline loops: CDR1 MDHEN, CDR2 SYDVKM. CDR3 sequence (DNA): TGTGCCAGCAGTTTCGTGGGAGGGGCAGATACGCAGTATTTT. This gives the protein CASSFVGGADTQYF.

This clone was counted between two and nine times. The chain combines TRBV7-2 with TRBJ2-3; 7 positions match TRBD1. Germline-derived CDR1 and CDR2 are SGHTA and FQGNSA. CDR3 length: 19 residues. V trimming: 4 bases; J trimming: 5 bases; junction bases outside the gene matches: 21. DNA of the CDR3: TGTGCCAGCAGCTCGACCTCTTCGGGACAGTCTACACCAGGAGATACGCAGTATTTT. It translates to CASSSTSSGQSTPGDTQYF.

This clone turned up a few times. V and J are TRBV5-1 and TRBJ2-3; 13 nucleotides align to TRBD2. The V gene end was trimmed by 4 bases and the J gene end by 3 bases; junction bases not matched to a gene: 5. Per germline, CDR1 SGHRS and CDR2 YFSETQ. This CDR3 has 16 amino acids. Here the CDR3 DNA reads TGCGCCAGCAGCCCACCGGGACTAGCGGGGACAGATACGCAGTATTTT. Protein: CASSPPGLAGTDTQYF.

The gene calls are TRBV2 and TRBJ2-3; the D is unclear. The CDR3 runs 13 residues. Germline CDR1 SNHLY, CDR2 FYNNEI. V lost 2 bases to trimming and J lost 8 bases, with 11 bases between them. The CDR3 sequence: CASSESGPRTQYF. The CDR3 coding sequence is TGTGCCAGCAGTGAATCGGGCCCCCGTACGCAGTATTTT.

The rearrangement joins TRBV5-5 to TRBJ2-3; D is undetermined. The CDR3 has 15 residues. V lost 2 bases, J lost 0 bases, and 10 bases lay in between. CDR1 SGHKS and CDR2 YYEKEE come from the germline V gene (reference sequence). The CDR3 sequence is CASSLDGTSTDTQYF. CDR3 nucleotide sequence: TGTGCCAGCAGCTTAGACGGAACTAGCACAGATACGCAGTATTTT.

The chain couples TRBV7-2 to TRBJ1-4; D is undetermined. The V end lost 5 bases, the J end lost 5 bases, and 15 bases lay between the germline ends. In germline, CDR1 is SGHTA, CDR2 FQGNSA. CDR3 size: 15 residues. CDR3 in DNA: TGTGCCAGCAGCCCCCAGAGTCTGTCGAATGAAAAACTGTTTTTT. Translated: CASSPQSLSNEKLFF. The complete variable domain, with remaining parts taken from reference TRBV7-2 and TRBJ1-4, reads GAGVSQSPSNKVTEKGKDVELRCDPISGHTALYWYRQSLGQGLEFLIYFQGNSAPDKSGLPSDRFSAERTGGSVSTLTIQRTQQEDSAVYLCASSPQSLSNEKLFFGSGTQLSVL.

Only one count was recorded for this clone. The chain uses TRBV6-1 and TRBJ2-7, with 7 nucleotides matching TRBD2. Germline CDR1 reads MNHNS; CDR2 reads SASEGT. The CDR3 spans 13 residues. V trimming: 10 bases; J trimming: 0 bases; junction bases outside the gene matches: 6. CDR3 bases: TGTGCCACCGTCCGGGACTACTCCTACGAGCAGTACTTC. Translated, it gives CATVRDYSYEQYF.

On this clone itself: Other DNA sequences in the sample encode the same CDR3. The chain has TRBV27 and TRBJ2-2; no firm D call. V was shortened by 2 bases and J by 4 bases, with 5 bases between the two germline ends. The germline V gene encodes CDR1 MNHEY and CDR2 SMNVEV (reference sequence). The CDR3 sequence is 13 residues long. The CDR3 DNA reads as TGTGCCAGCAGTTTAGGGATCACCGGGGAGCTGTTTTTT. It codes for CASSLGITGELFF.

This clone was detected a few times. A much larger clone lies a single base off, so this may be a read error. Other DNA sequences from this sample encode an identical CDR3 as well. The V and J genes are TRBV25-1 and TRBJ1-1; D not certain. Germline-derived CDR1 and CDR2 are MGHDK and SYGVNS. The CDR3 is made up of 11 amino acids. V was trimmed by 3 bases and J by 1 base, leaving 0 bases between them. This chain's CDR3 is CASSENTEAFF. The CDR3 DNA reads TGTGCCAGCAGTGAGAACACTGAAGCTTTCTTT.

The sample holds a few counts of this clone. The rearrangement links TRBV28 to TRBJ1-5; D not resolved. The germline gives CDR1 MDHEN, CDR2 SYDVKM. The CDR3 consists of 15 residues. V shed 5 bases and J shed 9 bases, with 20 bases lying between them. Here the CDR3 DNA reads TGTGCCAGCAGTCCGTCGATGGGTAGCGGGTGGCCCCAGCATTTT. This sequence encodes CASSPSMGSGWPQHF.

Of note for this clone: This specimen includes other DNA sequences encoding the same CDR3. This chain joins TRBV6-5 and TRBJ2-7; 11 bases are shared with TRBD2. Germline CDR1 MNHEY, CDR2 SVGAGI. CDR3 length: 12 amino acids. V was pared by 11 bases and J by 3 bases, with 3 bases of the junction left unmatched. The CDR3 loop is CASGTSGYEQYF. The CDR3, as DNA: TGTGCCTCCGGGACTAGCGGCTACGAGCAGTACTTC.

V usage is TRBV19 and J usage is TRBJ1-5; D gene uncertain. The germline V gene encodes CDR1 LNHDA and CDR2 SQIVND (reference sequence). The CDR3 consists of 13 residues. The germline V and J ends were trimmed by 3 bases and 5 bases, with 8 bases remaining between them. The DNA for the CDR3 is TGTGCCAGTAGTATCGGGTCTGATCAGCCCCAGCATTTT. Amino acid sequence: CASSIGSDQPQHF.

This clone was picked up one time. The chain is built from TRBV19 and TRBJ1-5; possibly TRBD1 for D (5 bases). This CDR3 has 15 residues. Germline values: CDR1 LNHDA, CDR2 SQIVND (reference sequence). Trimming left V 1 base short and J 5 bases short, with 12 bases between. The CDR3 protein is CASSIAGAAHQPQHF. The CDR3 bases are TGTGCCAGTAGTATAGCTGGGGCCGCCCATCAGCCCCAGCATTTT.

This chain joins TRBV19 and TRBJ2-7, with D maybe TRBD1 (5 bases). The CDR3 is made up of 15 amino acids. Germline values: CDR1 LNHDA, CDR2 SQIVND (reference sequence). V lost 3 bases to trimming and J lost 0 bases, with 12 bases between them. Here the CDR3 DNA reads TGTGCCAGTAGTATTGGCAGGGCTTCCTCCTACGAGCAGTACTTC. Translation gives CASSIGRASSYEQYF.